Listed below are T cell receptor beta chains from one sample, sequenced in a study of CD8 T cells in Susac syndrome. Via MiXCR, TCRdb re-called the immunoSEQ multiplex PCR reads, giving one row per CDR3 protein. The profile shows 100,000 to 150,000 distinct CDR3 sequences, over 85% of them singletons. The specimen sequenced was CD8+ T cells from PBMCs. These TCRs come from a human donor with multiple sclerosis. CDR3s leave out the opening cysteine and the closing phenylalanine or tryptophan.

V gene	J gene	CDR3 protein
TRBV9	TRBJ2-1	ANQGAVYNEQF
TRBV7-9	TRBJ1-2	ASSLGQGAQNGYT
TRBV7-9	TRBJ2-7	ASSPKTGTYEQY
TRBV30	TRBJ2-1	AWSSGNEQF
TRBV11-2	TRBJ2-5	ASSLGSGTQY
TRBV27	TRBJ1-1	ASSQTGVGTEAF
TRBV7-9	TRBJ2-3	ASSRQGSGTDTQY
TRBV13	TRBJ1-2	ASKRGVNHT
TRBV14	TRBJ1-1	ASSHRDREGTEAF
TRBV12-3/TRBV12-4	TRBJ2-1	ASSLGGVLYNEQF
TRBV15	TRBJ2-5	ATSRDLNVAGEYQETQY
TRBV19	TRBJ2-1	ASSILDRQDEQF
TRBV6-5	TRBJ1-5	ASAPNLGQPQH
TRBV12-5	TRBJ1-2	ASGGIRDSGYGYT
TRBV7-9	TRBJ2-1	ASSRDDRRQF
TRBV12-3/TRBV12-4	TRBJ1-1	ASSPSSTGNTEAF
TRBV15	TRBJ1-2	ATSPPNRTRGGYT
TRBV6-5	TRBJ2-1	ASSSVWGNNEQF
TRBV27	TRBJ1-2	ATSDGGVYGYT
TRBV5-1	TRBJ2-2	ASSLGPGRRELF
TRBV12-3/TRBV12-4	TRBJ2-1	APPGGVLSYNEQF
TRBV12-3/TRBV12-4	TRBJ2-3	ASSFGTTQY
TRBV4-1	TRBJ1-4	ASSQDSGFFRNEKLF
TRBV7-9	TRBJ1-5	ASSLGTGSGQH
TRBV6-5	TRBJ1-1	ASSYSGDRTNTEAF
TRBV6-1	TRBJ1-3	ASSEGPGYSGNTIY
TRBV7-9	TRBJ1-2	ASSAGDFRATGYT
TRBV12-3/TRBV12-4	TRBJ2-7	ASSPARGQGLNEQY
TRBV7-9	TRBJ1-1	ASSLDRTEAF
TRBV4-1	TRBJ2-4	ASSPGLAGALAKNIQY
TRBV27	TRBJ1-5	ASRRIYSNQPQH
TRBV29-1	TRBJ2-5	SVPGTGLVWETQY
TRBV4-1	TRBJ1-5	ASSQTPASNQPQH
TRBV7-9	TRBJ1-2	ASGGSSVYT